These 12 T cell receptor beta chains were all obtained from the same sample, sequenced in a study of Graves' ophthalmopathy and Graves' hyperthyroidism. RNA transcripts were the source from which TCR beta CDR3 regions were amplified. First-round RT-PCR with HTBI primers preceded a second-round multiplex PCR. TCRdb ran MiXCR on the multiplex PCR reads and lists one entry per CDR3 protein. This sample has roughly 380,000 distinct CDR3 sequences, with over 15% found just once. Specimen: peripheral blood. These receptors all stem from a woman under 30 with stable Graves' hyperthyroidism.

This clonotype was detected many times. The chain has TRBV11-3 and TRBJ2-2; no firm D call. The CDR3 is made up of 12 amino acids. Germline V gene lookup returns CDR1 SGHNT and CDR2 YENEEA. V shed 5 bases and J shed 3 bases, with 4 bases lying between them. In DNA, the CDR3 is TGTGCCAGCAGCCTCCACACCGGGGAGCTGTTTTTT. It specifies CASSLHTGELFF.

This clonotype was counted at least ten times. This sequence joins TRBV2 and TRBJ2-7, with 7 bases matching TRBD1. In germline, CDR1 is SNHLY, CDR2 FYNNEI. V trimming: 6 bases; J trimming: 2 bases; junction bases outside the gene matches: 7. The CDR3 is made up of 14 amino acids. The CDR3 loop reads CASSVDRDPYEQYF. As DNA, the CDR3 is TGTGCCAGCAGCGTCGACAGGGATCCCTACGAGCAGTACTTC.

The chain has TRBV7-8 and TRBJ1-1, with D unresolved. The CDR3 consists of 13 residues. Trimming shortened V by 5 bases and J by 3 bases, and 10 bases separated the two germline ends. Germline V gene data show CDR1 as SGHVS and CDR2 as FQNEAQ. CDR3 loop: CASSTNRDTEAFF. CDR3 DNA sequence: TGTGCCAGCAGCACGAATCGTGACACTGAAGCTTTCTTT.

The chain couples TRBV7-8 to TRBJ1-2; no clear D gene. Trimming cost V 5 bases and J 1 base, with 8 bases left between them. The germline V gene encodes CDR1 SGHVS and CDR2 FQNEAQ. The CDR3 sequence is 13 residues long. CDR3 sequence: CASSPGVNYGYTF. The CDR3 region has the DNA TGTGCCAGCAGCCCCGGGGTTAACTATGGCTACACCTTC.

This clonotype was counted ten times or more. The chain employs TRBV28 and TRBJ1-5; no reliable D call. The germline V gene encodes CDR1 MDHEN and CDR2 SYDVKM. V lost 6 bases to trimming and J lost 4 bases, with 16 bases between them. The CDR3 is 15 amino acids. CDR3 in amino acids: CASRSLRVGNQPQHF. The CDR3 DNA follows: TGTGCCAGCAGGTCCCTTAGGGTTGGGAATCAGCCCCAGCATTTT.

This clonotype was seen repeatedly, ten times or more. The rearrangement joins TRBV6-4 to TRBJ1-6; D not certain. The length of the CDR3 is 15 residues. Trimming shortened V by 5 bases and J by 7 bases, and 15 bases separated the two germline ends. CDR1 and CDR2 (germline): MRHNA, SNTAGT. The CDR3 protein is CASSPKAGMNSPLHF. The CDR3, as DNA: TGTGCCAGCAGTCCCAAGGCCGGGATGAATTCACCCCTCCACTTT.

V gene TRBV2 combines with J gene TRBJ2-2, with a possible D match to TRBD2 (6 bases). The CDR3 contains 15 residues. V gave up 3 bases and J gave up 1 base, with 9 bases separating them. Germline V gene sequence: CDR1 SNHLY, CDR2 FYNNEI. The CDR3 reads CASSDDGGNTGELFF. The CDR3 DNA reads as TGTGCCAGCAGTGATGACGGGGGGAACACCGGGGAGCTGTTTTTT.

This clonotype was detected ten times or more. This chain connects TRBV27 to TRBJ1-1; tentatively, D is TRBD1 (6 bases). Trimming took off 2 bases at V and 2 bases at J, with 9 bases between the two ends. The CDR3 is 14 residues long. CDR1 and CDR2 from the germline V gene are MNHEY and SMNVEV (reference sequence). The DNA for the CDR3 is TGTGCCAGCAGTTTAGGACAGTCTAACACTGAAGCTTTCTTT. Its protein product is CASSLGQSNTEAFF.

Ten or more counts support this clonotype. The chain uses TRBV2 and TRBJ2-7; D is perhaps TRBD1 or TRBD2 (5 bases each). CDR1 and CDR2 from the germline V gene are SNHLY and FYNNEI. V lost 6 bases, J lost 3 bases, and 21 bases lay in between. There are 16 residues in the CDR3. This CDR3 reads CASRRNEGIFFYEQYF. The CDR3 DNA is TGTGCCAGCAGAAGGAACGAGGGGATATTTTTCTACGAGCAGTACTTC.

This clonotype was observed a single time. This rearrangement joins TRBV6-2 or TRBV6-3 to TRBJ2-1; D is unresolved. Looked up from germline, CDR1 is MNHEY and CDR2 is SVGEGT. There are 15 residues in the CDR3. Between the trimmed V and J ends, which lost 4 bases and 5 bases, there was a span of 15 bases. This chain's CDR3 is CASSSFPLVNNEQFF. Written as DNA, the CDR3 is TGTGCCAGCAGTTCCTTCCCCCTCGTTAACAATGAGCAGTTCTTC.

This clonotype was seen many times. The chain's CDR3 is CSVEGGSGVYTEAFF. The CDR3 DNA is TGCAGCGTTGAAGGAGGAAGTGGGGTATACACTGAAGCTTTCTTT. The V gene is TRBV29-1, the J gene TRBJ1-1; D is undetermined. The CDR3 has 15 amino acids. Germline loops: CDR1 SQVTM, CDR2 ANQGSEA. Between the trimmed V and J ends, which lost 1 base and 3 bases, there was a span of 15 bases. Using reference TRBV29-1 and TRBJ1-1 for the parts outside the CDR3, the full variable domain is SAVISQKPSRDICQRGTSLTIQCQVDSQVTMMFWYRQQPGQSLTLIATANQGSEATYESGFVIDKFPISRPNLTFSTLTVSNMSPEDSSIYLCSVEGGSGVYTEAFFGQGTRLTVV.

This clonotype was seen repeatedly, ten times or more. The chain couples TRBV6-5 to TRBJ1-1; D unclear. CDR3 size: 13 residues. Trimming took off 10 bases at V and 3 bases at J, with 15 bases between the two ends. Germline assignment: CDR1 MNHEY and CDR2 SVGAGI. The CDR3: CANPSGRDTEAFF. The CDR3, as DNA: TGTGCCAACCCCTCCGGTCGGGACACTGAAGCTTTCTTT.